This T cell receptor (beta chain) was obtained from a study of T cells after posttransplantation cyclophosphamide. Clones were sequenced by immunoSEQ multiplex PCR, and TCRdb holds only the in-frame ones, with some missing. The data hold approximately 52,000 clones, with around 84% observed a single time. V was clipped by 1 base and J by 1 base, with 7 bases between them. CDR1 is MDHEN, CDR2 SYDVKM, per germline. The CDR3 totals 14 residues. General study points: Donor-recipient repertoire similarity was low at 1-2 months, rising over year one. TRB clonality was highly associated with recipient CMV seropositivity and reactivation.

Concerning this clone itself: The antigen is unknown.

Sample: PBMCs. This TCR was sampled from a man aged 30 to 39 with a blood cancer, CMV-positive, and with a related stem cell donor. The rearrangement uses TRBV28 and TRBJ2-5; D might be TRBD1 (6 bases). The DNA of the CDR3 is TGTGCCAGCAGTTTATCAGGGGCCCAAGAGACCCAGTACTTC. Translating gives CASSLSGAQETQYF.